This TCR beta chain was found in a study of blood T cells in healthy people across ages (dated by TCRdb to between 2014 and 2017). The study in broad terms: In model experiments, roughly one uniquely barcoded TCR beta cDNA molecule per two T cells was captured by template switching. To track age-related changes in TCR beta repertoire diversity, the study relied on deep sequencing normalized with unique cDNA molecular identifiers. The donors were split into four age groups: young (average about 15 years), middle-aged (roughly 39), aged (over 55) and long-lived (approximately 80). To avoid experimental bias, donors of different ages were randomly spread across the sequencing lanes. For two donors (one aged 18 to 29 and one aged 80 or older), the study analyzed two additional independent replicas of 1 million unique cDNA reads from the same blood draw.

This clonotype was counted a few times. Its antigen is unknown. Base qualities are not recorded, but no much larger clone differs from it by a single base. Taken from cysteine to phenylalanine, the CDR3 has 16 residues. Kept here is only the CDR3 DNA, which spans 48 bases and is read in frame from base 1. V is clipped by 5 bases and J by 0 bases, and the sequence between their germline boundaries is 11 bases long. As encoded in the germline V gene, CDR1 is SGHAT while CDR2 is FQNNGV. Study-level results and caveats: Compared with the aged group, more naive CD4+ T cells, fewer expanded clones and increased TCR diversity were shown by the long-lived group, suggesting age selection. Total diversity estimates from one million sequenced T cells were considered lower bounds and underestimates. Observed TCR beta diversity per million T cells fell roughly linearly with age, and a significant reduction was already apparent by age around 40. The percentage of naive T cells measured by flow cytometry correlated strongly with observed TCR beta diversity. Since profiling was done on bulk unsorted PBMCs, naive and antigen-experienced compartments could not be conclusively compared. Because the CMV infection status of the donors was unknown, age-related changes in expanded clonotypes may potentially have been confounded.

The library was made by 5' RACE. Sequenced on an Illumina HiSeq 2500. A second about 7 to 11 cycle PCR used a sample-barcoded 5' primer and a J-beta primer mix. A template-switch 5' adaptor carrying 12 random nucleotides introduced a unique molecular identifier onto each TCR beta cDNA molecule. Each sample yielded at least 2.5 million CDR3-containing paired-end reads. First-strand cDNA was synthesized from all RNA with the Mint cDNA synthesis kit, primed by a TRBC-specific oligonucleotide. Following uracil-DNA glycosylase treatment, a first 18-cycle PCR with universal primers M1SS and BC2_uni_R was performed on all cDNA. The paper's data handling went like this. For normalization, 1 million high-quality reads, each with a distinct molecular identifier, were randomly selected from each sample. Reads sharing molecular identifiers were discarded rather than binned into consensus sequences. CDR3 identification, clonotype clustering and error correction used MiTCR with a Q25 quality threshold and the strictest error-elimination algorithm. A nonparametric unseen species model with Euler transformation was used to estimate a lower bound on total TCR beta diversity. The raw public data were reprocessed by TCRdb itself: fastp quality trimming at Q25, MiXCR clonotype calling, in-frame beta chains only. Identical CDR3 proteins give one entry, which carries the most common genes and DNA. TCRdb, not the original authors, processed these V and J calls. This sample comprises about 1.5 million distinct CDR3 sequences, 42% of them detected only once. Under 8% of the sample lies in the top ten.

Donors were a few dozen systemically healthy Caucasian individuals from Russia aged roughly 6 to 90 years. Each donor gave ten milliliters of peripheral blood, collected into EDTA-treated Vacutainer tubes. Ficoll-Paque density-gradient centrifugation was used to isolate PBMCs, with at least 6.5 million per sample. Total RNA, at least 6 micrograms per sample, was extracted from PBMCs with Trizol reagent. Naive CD45RAhigh/CD27high T cell percentages were measured by flow cytometry on a PBMC aliquot from every donor. What was sequenced was blood. The sequence joins TRBV11-2 to TRBJ1-6; no D gene call is confident. The TCR originated in a woman younger than 30 in good health. Read as DNA, the sequence is TGTGCCAGCAGCCATTCCCAGAGCTCCTATAATTCACCCCTCCACTTT. This sequence encodes CASSHSQSSYNSPLHF.